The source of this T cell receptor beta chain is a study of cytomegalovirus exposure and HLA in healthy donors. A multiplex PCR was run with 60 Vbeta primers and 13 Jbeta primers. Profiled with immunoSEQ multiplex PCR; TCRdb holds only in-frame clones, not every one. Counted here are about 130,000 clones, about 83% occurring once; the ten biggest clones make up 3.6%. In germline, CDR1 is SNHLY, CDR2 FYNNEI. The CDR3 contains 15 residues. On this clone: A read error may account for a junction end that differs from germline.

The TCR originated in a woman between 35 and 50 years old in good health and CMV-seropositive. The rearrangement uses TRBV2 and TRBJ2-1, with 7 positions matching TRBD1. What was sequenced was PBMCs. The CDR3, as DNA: TGTGCCAGCAGAACAGGGGTCGCGTCCTACAATGAGCAGCTCTTC. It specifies CASRTGVASYNEQLF.